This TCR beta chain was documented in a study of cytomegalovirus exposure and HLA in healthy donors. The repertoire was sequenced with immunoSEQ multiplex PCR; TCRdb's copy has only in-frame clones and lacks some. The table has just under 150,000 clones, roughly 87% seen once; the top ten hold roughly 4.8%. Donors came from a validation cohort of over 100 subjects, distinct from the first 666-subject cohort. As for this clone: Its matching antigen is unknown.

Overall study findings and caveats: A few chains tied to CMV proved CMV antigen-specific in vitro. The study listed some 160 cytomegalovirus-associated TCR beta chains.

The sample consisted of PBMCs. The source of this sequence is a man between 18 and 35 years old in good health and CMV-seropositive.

CDR3 in amino acids: CSVALGRGTGYEKLFF. In nucleotides, the CDR3 is TGCAGCGTTGCCCTTGGCCGCGGGACAGGGTATGAAAAACTGTTTTTT. J is TRBJ1-4 and V is TRBV29-1, with 9 bases that match TRBD1. The CDR3 spans 16 residues. CDR1 SQVTM and CDR2 ANQGSEA come from the germline V gene. The J segment lost 6 bases and the V segment lost 4 bases, leaving 12 bases of the junction unmatched.